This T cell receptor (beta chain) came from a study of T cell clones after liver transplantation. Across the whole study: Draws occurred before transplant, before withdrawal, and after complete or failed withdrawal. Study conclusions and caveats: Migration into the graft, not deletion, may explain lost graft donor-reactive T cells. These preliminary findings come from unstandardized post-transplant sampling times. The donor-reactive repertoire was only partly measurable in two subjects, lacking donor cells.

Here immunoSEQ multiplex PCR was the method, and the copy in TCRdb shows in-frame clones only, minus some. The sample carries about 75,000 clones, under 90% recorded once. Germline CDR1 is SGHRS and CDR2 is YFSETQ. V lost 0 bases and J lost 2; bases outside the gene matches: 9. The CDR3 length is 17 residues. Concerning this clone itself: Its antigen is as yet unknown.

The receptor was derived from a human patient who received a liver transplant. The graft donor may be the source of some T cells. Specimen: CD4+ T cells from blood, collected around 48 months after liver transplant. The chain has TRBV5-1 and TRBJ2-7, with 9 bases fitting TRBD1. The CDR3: CASSLAGTGTPAYEQYF. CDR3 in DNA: TGCGCCAGCAGCTTGGCCGGGACAGGGACCCCTGCCTACGAGCAGTACTTC. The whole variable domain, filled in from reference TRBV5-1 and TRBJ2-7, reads KAGVTQTPRYLIKTRGQQVTLSCSPISGHRSVSWYQQTPGQGLQFLFEYFSETQRNKGNFPGRFSGRQFSNSRSEMNVSTLELGDSALYLCASSLAGTGTPAYEQYFGPGTRLTVT.